This is a list of T cell receptor beta chains from one sample in a study of cytomegalovirus exposure and HLA in healthy donors. Here immunoSEQ multiplex PCR was the method, and the copy in TCRdb shows in-frame clones only, minus some. The sample yields about 93,000 clones, around 84% seen once. The specimen sequenced was PBMCs. Source of these receptors: a woman in her thirties or forties in good health and CMV-seronegative. Each CDR3 is given with its conserved first and last residue. The D gene is left open where the match is weak. Clone size appears in some rows only: once, few, many, or a class for an expanded clone.

abundance	d_gene	j_gene	v_gene	CDR3aa	CDR3nt
NA	TRBD1	TRBJ2-7	TRBV27	CASRQGTHEQYF	TGTGCCAGCAGACAGGGGACGCACGAGCAGTACTTC
NA	TRBD2	TRBJ2-7	TRBV5-1	CASTLGTSGTSGYEQYF	TGCGCCAGCACGTTGGGAACTAGCGGGACCTCGGGCTACGAGCAGTACTTC
few	NA	TRBJ2-6	TRBV2	CASTQEDSGANVLTF	TGTGCCAGCACTCAAGAGGACTCTGGGGCCAACGTCCTGACTTTC
NA	TRBD2	TRBJ2-5	TRBV2	CASSEVGRSGGQYF	TGTGCCAGCAGTGAAGTCGGCCGGTCGGGAGGGCAGTACTTC
NA	NA	TRBJ1-2	TRBV27	CASSLLGVAYTF	TGTGCCAGCAGTTTATTAGGGGTGGCCTACACCTTC
NA	TRBD2	TRBJ2-2	TRBV7-7	CASSLAGLAEPNTGELFF	TGTGCTAGCAGCTTAGCGGGACTAGCGGAACCTAACACCGGGGAGCTGTTTTTT
few	NA	TRBJ2-7	TRBV9	CASSVGLQGGQYF	TGTGCCAGCAGCGTAGGTCTACAGGGCGGGCAGTACTTC
NA	TRBD1	TRBJ2-7	TRBV6-6	CASTLGQGGSYEQYF	TGTGCCAGCACCTTGGGACAGGGGGGCTCCTACGAGCAGTACTTC
NA	NA	TRBJ2-7	TRBV27	CASSFGHSYEQYF	TGTGCCAGCAGTTTTGGGCACAGCTACGAGCAGTACTTC
NA	TRBD1	TRBJ1-2	TRBV29-1	CSVLNRGRKDGYTF	TGCAGCGTATTAAACAGGGGGCGCAAGGATGGCTACACCTTC
NA	TRBD2	TRBJ2-7	TRBV7-8	CASRSSGRVTAYEQYF	TGTGCCAGCAGGTCTAGCGGGAGGGTAACGGCCTACGAGCAGTACTTC
once	NA	TRBJ2-5	TRBV9	CASSPRGLPRQTETQYF	TGTGCCAGCAGCCCGCGGGGACTCCCCCGGCAAACGGAGACCCAGTACTTC
NA	NA	TRBJ1-1	TRBV2	CASSEGQTNTEAFF	TGTGCCAGCAGTGAGGGACAAACGAACACTGAAGCTTTCTTT
NA	NA	TRBJ1-2	TRBV28	CALGDRNYGYTF	TGTGCCCTCGGGGATCGAAACTATGGCTACACCTTC
NA	TRBD2	TRBJ2-5	TRBV7-6	CASSLTSGSLGETQYF	TGTGCCAGCAGCTTGACTAGCGGGAGTCTTGGAGAGACCCAGTACTTC
NA	TRBD2	TRBJ2-7	TRBV6-5	CASTYTGGRAHEQYF	TGTGCCAGCACCTACACAGGCGGGAGGGCCCACGAGCAGTACTTC
NA	TRBD2	TRBJ2-7	TRBV19	CASSIGEGYYEQYF	TGTGCCAGTAGTATCGGGGAGGGATACTACGAGCAGTACTTC
NA	TRBD2	TRBJ2-1	TRBV29-1	CSVAPPGTSGYNEQFF	TGCAGCGTTGCCCCCCCCGGGACTAGCGGCTACAATGAGCAGTTCTTC
NA	NA	TRBJ2-1	TRBV7-8	CASSFTSGHEQFF	TGTGCCAGCAGCTTCACTAGTGGGCATGAGCAGTTCTTC
NA	TRBD1	TRBJ1-5	TRBV6-5	CASSLTGRSNQPQHF	TGTGCCAGCAGTTTGACAGGGAGGAGCAATCAGCCCCAGCATTTT
NA	NA	TRBJ2-4	TRBV7-8	CASSLDTNIQYF	TGTGCCAGCAGCTTAGACACAAACATTCAGTACTTC
NA	TRBD2	TRBJ2-1	TRBV7-3	CASSLIPGLAAEQFF	TGTGCCAGCAGCTTAATTCCGGGACTAGCGGCGGAGCAGTTCTTC
NA	NA	TRBJ1-2	TRBV5-1	CASKGQESFYGYTF	TGCGCCAGCAAGGGGCAGGAATCCTTCTATGGCTACACCTTC
NA	NA	TRBJ2-7	TRBV7-2	CASSSEGYEQYF	TGTGCCAGCAGCTCAGAGGGTTACGAGCAGTACTTC
once	NA	TRBJ2-3	TRBV10-3	CAIRTPTDTQYF	TGTGCCATCAGGACACCGACAGATACGCAGTATTTT
NA	NA	TRBJ1-3	TRBV25-1	CASSPASGHFSGNTIYF	TGTGCCAGCAGTCCCGCTTCGGGACATTTCTCTGGAAACACCATATATTTT
NA	TRBD2	TRBJ2-1	TRBV5-1	CASSSGLAGHEQFF	TGCGCCAGCAGCTCAGGACTAGCGGGCCATGAGCAGTTCTTC
NA	NA	TRBJ2-7	TRBV7-9	CASSSHVKRYEQYF	TGTGCCAGCAGTTCCCATGTCAAGCGATACGAGCAGTACTTC
once	NA	TRBJ2-5	TRBV6-6	CANPPSETQYF	TGTGCCAACCCTCCTAGTGAGACCCAGTACTTC
few	NA	TRBJ1-1	TRBV6-6	CASSLSGGNTEAFF	TGTGCCAGCAGTCTCTCGGGGGGGAACACTGAAGCTTTCTTT
once	TRBD2	TRBJ2-7	TRBV19	CASSPRGEVEQYF	TGTGCCAGTAGTCCTCGGGGGGAGGTCGAGCAGTACTTC
NA	NA	TRBJ1-1	TRBV27	CASSQMAGRKAFF	TGTGCCAGCAGCCAGATGGCAGGGAGGAAAGCTTTCTTT
NA	TRBD1	TRBJ1-2	TRBV6-1	CASSETLTGVRGYTF	TGTGCCAGCAGTGAAACTTTAACAGGGGTTCGGGGCTACACCTTC
NA	NA	TRBJ2-1	TRBV28	CASSSPSIWGEAEIGTYNEQFF	TGTGCCAGCAGTTCCCCTTCAATATGGGGGGAAGCAGAAATCGGGACCTACAATGAGCAGTTCTTC
NA	NA	TRBJ2-3	TRBV30	CAWRGDAGNTQYF	TGTGCCTGGAGGGGGGATGCGGGGAATACGCAGTATTTT
NA	NA	TRBJ1-4	TRBV30	CAWSLMRDKEKLFF	TGTGCCTGGAGCTTAATGAGGGATAAAGAAAAACTGTTTTTT
NA	TRBD1	TRBJ2-7	TRBV27	CASSPTGQGVYEQYF	TGTGCCAGCAGTCCCACGGGACAGGGGGTTTACGAGCAGTACTTC
few	TRBD1	TRBJ1-5	TRBV27	CASRKQGAYSNQPQHF	TGTGCCAGCAGAAAACAGGGGGCCTATAGCAATCAGCCCCAGCATTTT
NA	TRBD1	TRBJ2-3	TRBV2	CASSDRDRTDRQYF	TGTGCCAGCAGTGACCGGGACAGGACCGATCGGCAGTATTTT
NA	NA	TRBJ2-7	TRBV14	CASRAEGSYEQYF	TGTGCCAGCAGGGCGGAGGGGTCCTACGAGCAGTACTTC
NA	TRBD1	TRBJ2-2	TRBV7-9	CASSLGQGGVEIFAGELFF	TGTGCCAGCAGCTTGGGGCAAGGGGGCGTGGAGATTTTTGCCGGGGAGCTGTTTTTT
NA	NA	TRBJ1-5	TRBV15	CATSTNKYNQPQHF	TGTGCCACCAGCACAAACAAATACAATCAGCCCCAGCATTTT
NA	NA	TRBJ1-1	TRBV5-1	CASSYTVNTEAFF	TGCGCCAGCAGTTACACAGTGAACACTGAAGCTTTCTTT
once	NA	TRBJ1-1	TRBV27	CASSLLRSLNTEAFF	TGTGCCAGCAGTTTACTGCGGAGTTTGAACACTGAAGCTTTCTTT
NA	TRBD2	TRBJ2-2	TRBV6-1	CASSEGGGWDTGELFF	TGTGCCAGCAGTGAAGGGGGGGGTTGGGACACCGGGGAGCTGTTTTTT
NA	TRBD2	TRBJ2-3	TRBV7-9	CASSWASSGRAWDTQYF	TGTGCCAGCAGCTGGGCCTCCAGCGGGAGGGCCTGGGATACGCAGTATTTT
NA	NA	TRBJ2-6	TRBV7-9	CASSRGYNSGANVLTF	TGTGCCAGCTCCAGGGGATACAACTCTGGGGCCAACGTCCTGACTTTC
NA	NA	TRBJ1-4	TRBV10-3	CAISESREKLFF	TGTGCCATCAGTGAGTCGCGAGAAAAACTGTTTTTT
few	TRBD1	TRBJ1-1	TRBV5-1	CASSWQGDTEAFF	TGCGCCAGCAGCTGGCAGGGGGACACTGAAGCTTTCTTT
NA	NA	TRBJ1-1	TRBV4-3	CASSQEGRGNPEAFF	TGCGCCAGCAGCCAAGAGGGGCGAGGTAACCCTGAAGCTTTCTTT
NA	NA	TRBJ1-5	TRBV7-9	CSSSLETGRGSNQPQHF	TGTTCCAGCAGCTTAGAGACGGGCAGGGGTAGCAATCAGCCCCAGCATTTT
NA	TRBD2	TRBJ2-1	TRBV7-6	CASSLGTSGTYNEQFF	TGTGCCAGCAGCCTCGGGACTAGCGGGACCTACAATGAGCAGTTCTTC
NA	NA	TRBJ2-7	TRBV15	CATSRVTVPKEQYF	TGTGCCACCAGCAGAGTGACAGTCCCGAAAGAGCAGTACTTC
NA	NA	TRBJ1-2	TRBV5-6	CASSLPGVVSGYTF	TGTGCCAGCAGCTTGCCAGGGGTGGTGTCTGGCTACACCTTC
NA	NA	TRBJ2-7	TRBV28	CASSSSGILTYEQYF	TGTGCCAGCAGTTCCTCCGGGATACTAACCTACGAGCAGTACTTC